This T cell receptor beta chain was profiled in a study of Graves' ophthalmopathy and Graves' hyperthyroidism. There are 15 residues in the CDR3. Germline V gene sequence: CDR1 SEHNR, CDR2 FQNEAQ (reference sequence). Trimming took 4 bases from V and 2 from J, leaving 14 bases between them. Amplification of TCR beta CDR3 regions used RNA transcripts. RT-PCR was first run with HTBI primers, then multiplex PCR in a second round. TCRdb used MiXCR to reprocess the multiplex PCR reads, holding one entry per CDR3 protein. The sample has around 1.1 million distinct CDR3 sequences, around a third seen once. This clonotype was observed a few times.

Sample: peripheral blood or thyroid tissue (not recorded which). This receptor was identified in an adult man with Graves' hyperthyroidism. J is TRBJ2-5 and V is TRBV7-9; possible D gene TRBD2, 5 bases. The CDR3 here is CASSSGLGGQETQYF. The CDR3 region has the DNA TGTGCCAGCAGCTCGGGTCTCGGAGGTCAAGAGACCCAGTACTTC.